This T cell receptor beta chain was identified in a study of T cell responses to AZD1222 COVID-19 vaccine. About the research overall: Pooled in the analysis were second doses at about 4 or about 12 weeks. Study-level findings and limits: The reported proportion of spike-specific TCRs targeting unmutated variant regions was nearly half.

With respect to this clone: Its target is unknown.

V was clipped by 5 bases and J by 4 bases, with 15 bases between them. Germline V lookup: CDR1 GTSNPN, CDR2 SVGIG (reference sequence). The CDR3 runs to 14 residues. Only in-frame clones appear in the TCRdb table, and some are missing; sequencing was by immunoSEQ multiplex PCR. The sample shows 80,000 to 90,000 clones, under 95% of them seen only once. This sample comprised peripheral blood, obtained on day 0 of AZD1222 vaccination. The V and J genes are TRBV30 and TRBJ1-5; D possibly corresponds to TRBD1 (6 bases). This TCR was recovered from an adult in good health. The CDR3 DNA follows: TGTGCCTGGTCTCGGGGCAGGGGAAATCAGCCCCAGCATTTT. Translating it yields CAWSRGRGNQPQHF.